These 9 T cell receptor beta chains originate from one sample sequenced in a study of post-analysis software for immune sequencing data. Whole-study results and caveats: With TRBV5-6, TRBV5-1 and TRBV20-1 included, about five TRBV segments were more frequent in patients than in controls.

No antigen has been identified for these receptors. Researchers reported that TCR beta cDNA libraries carried unique molecular identifiers. TCRdb fed the PCR reads into MiXCR, producing one record per CDR3 protein. Seen here are approximately 770,000 distinct CDR3 sequences, 46% observed once, and the top ten hold just under 5%. Sequenced: blood. The source is a girl aged 5-17 years with multiple sclerosis.

V and J are TRBV4-1 and TRBJ1-1; perhaps TRBD1 as D (6 bases). Trimming pared 1 base from V and 4 bases from J, leaving 19 bases between. The CDR3 loop spans 17 amino acids. CDR1 and CDR2 (germline): MGHRA, YSYEKL. The CDR3 here is CASSQVRQVPGGTEAFF. The CDR3 DNA sequence: TGCGCCAGCAGCCAAGTTCGACAGGTTCCTGGGGGCACTGAAGCTTTCTTT.

This clonotype was counted between two and nine times. This chain uses TRBV30 with TRBJ2-1, with 7 bases matching TRBD1. The germline CDR1 and CDR2 sequences are GTSNPN and SVGIG (reference sequence). The CDR3 sequence is 12 residues long. V lost 1 base to trimming and J lost 7 bases; unmatched junction nucleotides: 1. Here the CDR3 DNA reads TGTGCCTGGAGTGCCAGGGGGAATGAGCAGTTCTTC. Translation: CAWSARGNEQFF.

This sequence joins TRBV10-3 and TRBJ1-5; TRBD1 is a possible D gene (6 bases). CDR3 size: 14 residues. Trimming stripped 6 bases from V and 5 bases from J, with 14 bases between. The germline V gene has CDR1 ENHRY and CDR2 SYGVKD. CDR3 region: CAISGTGADQPQHF. The CDR3 bases are TGTGCCATCAGCGGGACGGGGGCTGATCAGCCCCAGCATTTT.

This clonotype showed up just once. This rearrangement joins TRBV5-1 to TRBJ2-5; D gene unclear. The germline V and J ends were trimmed by 6 bases and 3 bases, with 18 bases remaining between them. This CDR3 has 15 amino acids. The germline gives CDR1 SGHRS, CDR2 YFSETQ. This CDR3 is CASNPRKPRKETQYF. CDR3 in DNA: TGCGCCAGCAACCCCCGGAAACCAAGAAAAGAGACCCAGTACTTC.

A few counts support this clonotype. The chain recombines TRBV29-1 with TRBJ1-2; D call uncertain. V gave up 7 bases and J gave up 6 bases, with 15 bases separating them. The germline V gene encodes CDR1 SQVTM and CDR2 ANQGSEA. This CDR3 is built from 12 residues. CDR3 DNA sequence: TGCAGCGGGGGTCAGGTGGAAGATGGCTACACCTTC. Translating gives CSGGQVEDGYTF.

This chain joins TRBV10-3 and TRBJ1-2; 7 bases align to TRBD1. CDR1 is ENHRY, CDR2 SYGVKD, per germline. The V gene end was trimmed by 6 bases and the J gene end by 1 base; junction bases not matched to a gene: 14. The length of the CDR3 is 17 residues. CDR3 sequence (DNA): TGTGCCATCAGCGACACAGGGGCCCGGCCTAGTAACTATGGCTACACCTTC. It encodes CAISDTGARPSNYGYTF.

V and J are TRBV7-9 and TRBJ2-7; the match to TRBD2 covers 9 bases. This CDR3 has 15 residues. The germline V gene has CDR1 SEHNR and CDR2 FQNEAQ (reference sequence). Trimming took 4 bases from V and 5 from J; bases not matched to a gene: 9. The CDR3 DNA sequence: TGTGCCAGCAGCTCCTGGGCGGGAGGGCCTGACGAGCAGTACTTC. As protein: CASSSWAGGPDEQYF. The whole variable domain, filled in from reference TRBV7-9 and TRBJ2-7, reads DTGVSQNPRHKITKRGQNVTFRCDPISEHNRLYWYRQTLGQGPEFLTYFQNEAQLEKSRLLSDRFSAERPKGSFSTLEIQRTEQGDSAMYLCASSSWAGGPDEQYFGPGTRLTVT.

The gene calls are TRBV7-9 and TRBJ2-3, with 7 bases identical to TRBD2. The germline gives CDR1 SEHNR, CDR2 FQNEAQ (reference sequence). The CDR3 is made up of 14 amino acids. V lost 6 bases, J lost 2 bases, and 5 bases stayed unmatched. The CDR3 here is CASSSGWDTDTQYF. For the CDR3, the DNA is TGTGCCAGCAGTAGCGGGTGGGACACAGATACGCAGTATTTT.

In this sample, this clonotype turned up a few times. The chain links TRBV5-1 to TRBJ2-7; perhaps TRBD2 as D (6 bases). The CDR3 has 15 residues. Between the trimmed V and J ends, which lost 4 bases and 1 base, there was a span of 15 bases. The germline V gene encodes CDR1 SGHRS and CDR2 YFSETQ. The chain's CDR3 is CASSPSLASSYEQYF. The CDR3 DNA follows: TGCGCCAGCAGCCCCTCCCTAGCGTCATCCTACGAGCAGTACTTC.